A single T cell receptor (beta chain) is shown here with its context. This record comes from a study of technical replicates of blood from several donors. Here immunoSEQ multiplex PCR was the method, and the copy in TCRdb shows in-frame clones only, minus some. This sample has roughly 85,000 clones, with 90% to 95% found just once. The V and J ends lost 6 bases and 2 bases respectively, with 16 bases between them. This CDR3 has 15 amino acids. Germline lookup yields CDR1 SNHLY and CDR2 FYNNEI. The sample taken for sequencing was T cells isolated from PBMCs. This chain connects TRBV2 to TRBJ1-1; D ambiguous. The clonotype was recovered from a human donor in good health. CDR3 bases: TGTGCCAGCAGCCCCGGACTGACTTCTAACACTGAAGCTTTCTTT. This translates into CASSPGLTSNTEAFF.